What follows are 14 T cell receptor beta chains derived from one specimen sequenced in a study of T cells in localized non-small cell lung cancer. Assay: immunoSEQ multiplex PCR; the TCRdb copy retains only in-frame clones and omits some. The sample yields some 4,000 clones, roughly 24% seen once. Here the sequenced sample was lung tumor tissue, taken before any cancer treatment. These receptors were collected from a man between 40 and 69 years old with stage II lung adenocarcinoma.

Sample share makes this clone medium-sized. The chain's CDR3 is CASSLTVITGDQPQHF. The CDR3 DNA follows: TGTGCCAGCAGCTTAACAGTGATAACAGGGGATCAGCCCCAGCATTTT. This sequence joins TRBV6-8 and TRBJ1-5; 7 bases fit TRBD1. The CDR3 loop spans 16 amino acids. Germline CDR1 is MNHGY and CDR2 is SAAAGT. Losses at the gene ends were 6 bases for V and 5 bases for J; bases not matched to a gene: 13.

This clone is classed as medium-sized (0.01 to 0.1%). The chain has TRBV6-8 and TRBJ2-1; either TRBD1 or TRBD2 may supply D (5 bases each). The CDR3 is 13 residues long. Germline CDR1 MNHGY, CDR2 SAAAGT. With 6 bases removed from V and 3 bases from J, the gap between germline ends came to 9 bases. Here the CDR3 DNA reads TGTGCCAGCAGCGGGACGTACTACAATGAGCAGTTCTTC. Translated, it gives CASSGTYYNEQFF.

This chain uses TRBV28 with TRBJ1-5; maybe TRBD1 (5 bases). The CDR3 contains 15 residues. Germline CDR1 is MDHEN and CDR2 is SYDVKM. V was pared by 4 bases and J by 4 bases, with 14 bases between. CDR3 sequence reads: CASSYPGGGNQPQHF. CDR3 coding DNA: TGTGCCAGCAGTTACCCCGGGGGAGGGAATCAGCCCCAGCATTTT.

The rearrangement joins TRBV19 to TRBJ2-5; D is perhaps TRBD2 (6 bases). The V end lost 11 bases, the J end lost 5 bases, and 15 bases lay between the germline ends. The germline CDR1 and CDR2 sequences are LNHDA and SQIVND (reference sequence). The CDR3 extends over 12 amino acids. Here the CDR3 reads CASAFGGETQYF. CDR3 bases: TGTGCCTCCGCCTTCGGGGGTGAGACCCAGTACTTC. Looking up the rest from reference TRBV19 and TRBJ2-5 gives the full variable domain: DGGITQSPKYLFRKEGQNVTLSCEQNLNHDAMYWYRQDPGQGLRLIYYSQIVNDFQKGDIAEGYSVSREKKESFPLTVTSAQKNPTAFYLCASAFGGETQYFGPGTRLLVL.

The chain joins TRBV29-1 to TRBJ1-2; unclear D gene. CDR1 is SQVTM, CDR2 ANQGSEA, per germline. V gave up 2 bases and J gave up 1 base, with 17 bases separating them. This CDR3 region has 16 residues. CDR3 sequence reads: CSVESDLEPNNYGYTF. CDR3 in DNA: TGCAGCGTTGAAAGCGATCTCGAACCTAATAACTATGGCTACACCTTC.

The V gene is TRBV5-1, the J gene TRBJ1-1, with 8 bases fitting TRBD1. The J segment lost 1 base and the V segment lost 0 bases, leaving 5 bases of the junction unmatched. Germline CDR1 and CDR2: SGHRS and YFSETQ. The CDR3 contains 16 residues. CDR3 coding DNA: TGCGCCAGCAGCTTGGCCGCTGGGACAGGGAACACTGAAGCTTTCTTT. This encodes CASSLAAGTGNTEAFF.

This clone counts as medium-sized. J is TRBJ1-2 and V is TRBV28, with no clear D. This CDR3 contains 14 residues. V gave up 6 bases and J gave up 3 bases, with 14 bases separating them. Germline loops: CDR1 MDHEN, CDR2 SYDVKM. The CDR3: CASRPPSRDYGYTF. The CDR3 nucleotides are TGTGCCAGCAGACCACCCTCCCGGGACTATGGCTACACCTTC.

The chain employs TRBV7-1 and TRBJ2-1, with no clear D. TRBV7-1 qualifies as an ORF whose function is uncertain. The CDR3 totals 13 residues. Deletions cut 5 bases from V and 0 bases from J, with 5 bases between. CDR3 amino acids: CASSPFSYNEQFF. The CDR3 bases are TGTGCCAGCAGCCCCTTCTCCTACAATGAGCAGTTCTTC.

In its sample, this clone was seen a few times. V and J are TRBV11-3 and TRBJ1-2; no clear D. Trimming took off 5 bases at V and 1 base at J, with 14 bases between the two ends. The CDR3 loop spans 15 amino acids. CDR1 and CDR2 (germline): SGHNT, YENEEA. In DNA, the CDR3 is TGTGCCAGCAGCCCGGGGTTCGATTTTAACTATGGCTACACCTTC. It specifies CASSPGFDFNYGYTF.

This clone showed up just a few times. This chain connects TRBV11-3 to TRBJ2-2; 12 bases are a match to TRBD1. CDR3 length equals 16 residues. V shed 5 bases and J 6 bases; nucleotides not matched to a gene: 7. CDR1 is SGHNT and CDR2 is YENEEA in the germline V gene. The CDR3 reads CASSPYGTGGSGELFF. The DNA for the CDR3 is TGTGCCAGCAGCCCCTATGGGACAGGGGGCTCCGGGGAGCTGTTTTTT.

Relative to its sample, this clone is medium-sized. This chain joins TRBV9 and TRBJ1-2; the D is unclear. The V gene lost 0 bases and the J gene lost 7 bases, with 10 bases spanning the gap. Per the germline V gene, CDR1 is SGDLS and CDR2 is YYNGEE. This CDR3 is built from 13 residues. CDR3 nucleotide sequence: TGTGCCAGCAGCGTAGACGTTTACGGTGGCTACACCTTC. This encodes CASSVDVYGGYTF.

Regarding this clone: This sample includes further DNA sequences coding for the same CDR3. The rearrangement joins TRBV6-8 to TRBJ1-2; 7 bases match TRBD1. Germline assignment: CDR1 MNHGY and CDR2 SAAAGT. The V gene end was trimmed by 6 bases and the J gene end by 4 bases; junction bases not matched to a gene: 8. The CDR3 consists of 14 residues. CDR3 sequence: CASSTRDRGYGYTF. Written as DNA, the CDR3 is TGTGCCAGCAGCACGAGGGACAGAGGCTATGGCTACACCTTC.

In its sample, this clone was seen many times. This chain links TRBV6-8 with TRBJ1-2; D is possibly TRBD1 (6 bases). The CDR3 extends over 15 amino acids. CDR1 is MNHGY and CDR2 is SAAAGT in the germline V gene. Trimming stripped 6 bases from V and 2 bases from J, with 16 bases between. In DNA, the CDR3 is TGTGCCAGCAGCCCCGAGACAGGCACGAACTATGGCTACACCTTC. It codes for CASSPETGTNYGYTF.

The rearrangement uses TRBV19 and TRBJ2-1; D is unresolved. Trimming took off 3 bases at V and 0 bases at J, with 6 bases between the two ends. The CDR3 is 14 residues long. Germline lookup yields CDR1 LNHDA and CDR2 SQIVND (reference sequence). The CDR3 region is CASSIAVSYNEQFF. CDR3 coding DNA: TGTGCCAGTAGTATTGCGGTCTCCTACAATGAGCAGTTCTTC.